Listed here are 5 T cell receptor beta chains from one sample, sequenced in a study of vaccination effects on CD4 cells after COVID-19. The table came from immunoSEQ multiplex PCR; TCRdb's copy has only in-frame clones and leaves some out. Among 55,000 to 65,000 clones, roughly 79% were seen once, and the ten largest hold under 3%. No antigen has been identified for these receptors. Ahead of sequencing, the ViraFEST assay grew antigen-specific CD4+ T cells using viral peptide pools. Isolating CD4+ T cells followed roughly ten days of culture. The source was CD4+ T cells from PBMCs cultured with HCoV-229E spike peptides, collected before COVID-19 vaccination. All receptors come from a human donor who received a COVID-19 vaccine.

This chain joins TRBV5-1 and TRBJ2-3; the match to TRBD2 covers 7 bases. The CDR3 loop spans 15 amino acids. Trimming took 0 bases from V and 4 from J; bases not matched to a gene: 5. CDR1 and CDR2 (germline): SGHRS, YFSETQ. The CDR3 sequence is CASSLGAGRADTQYF. CDR3 DNA sequence: TGCGCCAGCAGCTTGGGCGCAGGGAGGGCAGATACGCAGTATTTT.

This chain joins TRBV7-3 and TRBJ2-5; D is perhaps TRBD1 (5 bases). The CDR3 runs to 13 residues. The V end was cut by 5 bases, the J end by 5 bases, with 12 bases between. The V gene's germline CDR1 is SGHTA and CDR2 FQGTGA. The CDR3 bases are TGTGCCAGCAGCCCCGGACAAGCTGAGACCCAGTACTTC. It yields the protein CASSPGQAETQYF.

The chain joins TRBV28 to TRBJ2-2, with TRBD1 matching 11 bases. J gave up 6 bases and V 5 bases, and 5 bases lay outside the gene matches. In germline, CDR1 is MDHEN, CDR2 SYDVKM. The CDR3 length is 15 residues. The DNA for the CDR3 is TGTGCCAGCAGTACCCGGGGACAGGGGGCCGGGGAGCTGTTTTTT. Translating gives CASSTRGQGAGELFF.

Worth noting for this clone: The same CDR3 arises from other DNA sequences in this sample as well. This chain connects TRBV9 to TRBJ2-2; D is uncertain. The CDR3 runs 13 residues. The V and J ends lost 1 base and 5 bases respectively, with 6 bases between them. CDR1 is SGDLS, CDR2 YYNGEE, per germline. Here the CDR3 DNA reads TGTGCCAGCAGCGTATCTGTGACCGGGGAGCTGTTTTTT. As protein: CASSVSVTGELFF.

This clone was counted between two and nine times. J is TRBJ2-3 and V is TRBV7-2; TRBD2 agrees at 7 bases. The germline V gene has CDR1 SGHTA and CDR2 FQGNSA. The junction had 6 bases not matched to a gene; V was cut back by 3 bases and J by 0 bases. This CDR3 spans 16 amino acids. The CDR3 protein is CASSFLAGISTDTQYF. CDR3 DNA: TGTGCCAGCAGCTTTTTAGCGGGCATAAGCACAGATACGCAGTATTTT.